These T cell receptor beta chains were read from a single sample in a study of Ad26.COV2.S vaccination and SARS-CoV-2 variants. Assay: immunoSEQ multiplex PCR; the TCRdb copy retains only in-frame clones and omits some. This sample carries hundreds of thousands of clones, roughly 90% of them seen once, and the ten largest clones take approximately 1.5%. Sequencing was performed on peripheral blood, taken in a trial of Ad26.COV2.S vaccine versus placebo. Receptor source: a person aged 18-65 years who received the Ad26.COV2.S COVID-19 vaccine or a placebo. Each CDR3 is given with its conserved first and last residue. Each record gives: clone size, J gene, D gene, V gene, CDR3 DNA, CDR3 protein. A D gene is named only where the DNA matches it firmly. Expanded clones get a size class; other rows say once, few or many, or leave the size out.

- TRBJ2-5 TRBD2 TRBV2 TGTGCCAGCAGTGTCGGGAGGGAGACCCAGTACTTC CASSVGRETQYF
- TRBJ2-7 TRBD1 TRBV18 TGTGCCAGCTCAAGGGGTTCCGGGACAGGGTCTGGGGAGCAGTACTTC CASSRGSGTGSGEQYF
few TRBJ2-7 TRBD1 TRBV18 TGTGCCAGCTCACAAGCCGGGACAGGGGCTTTATACGAGCAGTACTTC CASSQAGTGALYEQYF
- TRBJ2-6 - TRBV30 TGTGCCTGGAGTGGGGGACGGAGCTCTGGGGCCAACGTCCTGACTTTC CAWSGGRSSGANVLTF
- TRBJ2-5 - TRBV5-1 TGCGCCAGCAGCCTCGGACAAAAAGAGACCCAGTACTTC CASSLGQKETQYF
- TRBJ1-1 TRBD1 TRBV12-3/TRBV12-4 TGTGCCAGCAGTCTGGACAGGGTCGGCGGAGCTTTCTTT CASSLDRVGGAFF
once TRBJ1-5 - TRBV4-3 TGCGCCAGCAGCCAAGATCTAAGTCAGCCCCAGCATTTT CASSQDLSQPQHF
once TRBJ2-3 - TRBV5-4 TGTGCCAGCAGCTTTATGGGTACGCAGTATTTT CASSFMGTQYF
few TRBJ2-7 TRBD2 TRBV30 TGTGCCTGGAGTGTTATCGAGGCTAGCGGTCGGTACTTC CAWSVIEASGRYF
- TRBJ1-2 - TRBV3-1/TRBV3-2 TGTGCCAGCAGCCAGGCAGGGTTTGATGGCTACACCTTC CASSQAGFDGYTF
- TRBJ2-5 - TRBV7-2 TGTGCCAGCAGCTTAGCAGAACGGGTCGAGACCCAGTACTTC CASSLAERVETQYF
- TRBJ1-1 - TRBV12-3/TRBV12-4 TGTGCCAGCAGTTCTCAAGTGAACACTGAAGCTTTCTTT CASSSQVNTEAFF
- TRBJ2-1 - TRBV15 TGTGCCACCAGCAGGGCCTTAGGGGCTACCTACAATGAGCAGTTCTTC CATSRALGATYNEQFF
- TRBJ2-2 - TRBV5-1 TGCGCCAGCAGCTTGGGCGTGGGGGTTGCGGACACCGGGGAGCTGTTTTTT CASSLGVGVADTGELFF
- TRBJ2-3 TRBD1 TRBV24-1 TGTGCCACCAGTGAGGGACAGGGGGCTGGCGATACGCAGTATTTT CATSEGQGAGDTQYF
- TRBJ1-1 - TRBV25-1 TGTGCCAGCAGCCTCGGTCAGGCTGAAGCTTTCTTT CASSLGQAEAFF
- TRBJ2-4 - TRBV19 TGTGCCAGTAGTATAACAGGGATAGCCAAAAACATTCAGTACTTC CASSITGIAKNIQYF
once TRBJ1-4 - TRBV19 TGTGCCAGTAGTATCCAGGGGCTGGCTAATGAAAAACTGTTTTTT CASSIQGLANEKLFF
- TRBJ2-1 TRBD2 TRBV7-2 TGTGCCAGCAGCTTAGCGCTCGGACTAGCATACAATGAGCAGTTCTTC CASSLALGLAYNEQFF
- TRBJ1-5 - TRBV20-1 TGCAGTGCTAGTGTTCCAGGGGCTAGGCAGCCCCAGCATTTT CSASVPGARQPQHF
- TRBJ2-5 TRBD2 TRBV9 TGTGCCAGCAGCCCACACCAACCGGGACTAGCGGGAGGAGAGACCCAGTACTTC CASSPHQPGLAGGETQYF
- TRBJ1-4 - TRBV19 TGTGCCAGTAGTACAGGGTGGGGAGGAAAACTGTTTTTT CASSTGWGGKLFF
- TRBJ1-5 - TRBV10-2 TGCGCCAGCAGGGGGGCGGGCACTCAGCCCCAGCATTTT CASRGAGTQPQHF
- TRBJ2-1 - TRBV7-9 TGTGCCAGCAGCCACGGGACTAATGAGCAGTTCTTC CASSHGTNEQFF
- TRBJ1-1 TRBD1 TRBV6-4 TGTGCCAGCAGAGGACAGGCGAACACTGAAGCTTTCTTT CASRGQANTEAFF
few TRBJ2-7 - TRBV7-9 TGTGCCAGCAGCCCGCCTGCCCGCCTCGGCTACGAGCAGTACTTC CASSPPARLGYEQYF
- TRBJ1-1 TRBD1 TRBV3-1/TRBV3-2 TGTGCCAGCAGCGGGACAGGGTGGGAGAACACTGAAGCTTTCTTT CASSGTGWENTEAFF
- TRBJ1-2 TRBD1 TRBV6-5 TGTGCCAGCAGCGCCTTCCGGGACAGTATTGGCTACACCTTC CASSAFRDSIGYTF
- TRBJ2-2 TRBD2 TRBV5-1 TGCGCCAGCAGCCCACGGACTAGCGGGGCAACCGGGGAGCTGTTTTTT CASSPRTSGATGELFF
- TRBJ2-1 TRBD1 TRBV5-4 TGTGCCAGCAGCTCTCCGGGACAGGGCCGGAATGAGCAGTTCTTC CASSSPGQGRNEQFF
- TRBJ1-6 - TRBV6-1 TGTGCCAGCAGAGAAGTGGGGGTCCGGGCGCCCCTCCACTTT CASREVGVRAPLHF
- TRBJ1-5 - TRBV2 TGTGCCAGCAGCTCGGGACCCACGAGCAATCAGCCCCAGCATTTT CASSSGPTSNQPQHF
- TRBJ1-2 TRBD1 TRBV7-2 TGTGCCAGCAGCCCCCGACAGGGGCTCCATGGCTACACCTTC CASSPRQGLHGYTF
once TRBJ2-1 TRBD2 TRBV7-2 TGTGCCAGCAGCTTAGATGCCGTAAGCGGGAGTGAAGATGAGCAGTTCTTC CASSLDAVSGSEDEQFF
- TRBJ1-1 - TRBV6-2/TRBV6-3 TGTGCCAGCAGTCTGGCGATGAACACTGAAGCTTTCTTT CASSLAMNTEAFF
- TRBJ1-1 - TRBV6-5 TGTGCCAGCAGTCCAAGGGTCCGGGTCGCTGAAGCTTTCTTT CASSPRVRVAEAFF
- TRBJ2-7 TRBD1 TRBV6-6 TGTGCCAGCAGCCCGTGGGACAGAACCTACGAGCAGTACTTC CASSPWDRTYEQYF
- TRBJ2-3 - TRBV6-2/TRBV6-3 TGTGCCAGCAGTTACGGGGATACGCAGTATTTT CASSYGDTQYF
many TRBJ1-6 - TRBV5-4 TGTGCCAGCAGCGGGCCCTCGGGGCGTGATTCACCCCTCCACTTT CASSGPSGRDSPLHF
- TRBJ2-3 TRBD2 TRBV18 TGTGCCAGCTCACCACCCAGCGGGATTAGCACAGATACGCAGTATTTT CASSPPSGISTDTQYF
once TRBJ2-2 - TRBV10-3 TGTGCCATCAGTGAAGGTGAACCGAACACCGGGGAGCTGTTTTTT CAISEGEPNTGELFF
once TRBJ2-2 - TRBV6-2/TRBV6-3 TGTGCCAGCAGTTACTCGAAGGTTGGCACCGGGGAGCTGTTTTTT CASSYSKVGTGELFF
- TRBJ1-1 - TRBV18 TGTGCCAGCTCACCGGGGGGAAACACTGAAGCTTTCTTT CASSPGGNTEAFF
once TRBJ1-5 - TRBV18 TGTGCCAGCTCACCTACGGACAGCCTAAATCAGCCCCAGCATTTT CASSPTDSLNQPQHF
- TRBJ2-1 - TRBV30 TGTGCCTGGGGGGACTTCTTCTACAATGAGCAGTTCTTC CAWGDFFYNEQFF
- TRBJ2-3 - TRBV11-2 TGTGCCAGCAGCCAATCCCGGGGTACAGATACGCAGTATTTT CASSQSRGTDTQYF
- TRBJ2-5 - TRBV5-1 TGCGCCAGCACCCTAGAGGGGGAGACCCAGTACTTC CASTLEGETQYF
- TRBJ1-5 - TRBV7-2 TGTGCCAGCAGCGATGCGGGGGCCGGCAATCAGCCCCAGCATTTT CASSDAGAGNQPQHF
- TRBJ1-1 - TRBV15 TGTGCCACCAGCGCCTCACAGGGTCGATACACTGAAGCTTTCTTT CATSASQGRYTEAFF
- TRBJ2-2 - TRBV7-3 TGTGCCAGCAGCCGCGGGAACCCGTTGAACACCGGGGAGCTGTTTTTT CASSRGNPLNTGELFF
- TRBJ2-3 TRBD2 TRBV18 TGTGCCAGCTCACCTCTAGCGGGGGGCACAGATACGCAGTATTTT CASSPLAGGTDTQYF
- TRBJ2-7 - TRBV27 TGTGCCAGCAGTCCCCGCTCGGACAGACCGGGCGAGCAGTACTTC CASSPRSDRPGEQYF
- TRBJ2-2 - TRBV10-1 TGCGCCAGCAGCAACCAGGGAGGCGGGGAGCTGTTTTTT CASSNQGGGELFF
- TRBJ2-1 TRBD1 TRBV3-1/TRBV3-2 TGTGCCAGCAGCCAACGCAACCCGGGACAGGGGTACAATGAGCAGTTCTTC CASSQRNPGQGYNEQFF
- TRBJ1-2 - TRBV12-3/TRBV12-4 TGTGCCAGCAGTTTGACAGTGACTTATGGCTACACCTTC CASSLTVTYGYTF
- TRBJ1-1 - TRBV5-6 TGTGCCAGCAGCCGGCGGGGTGTCGACCCTGAAGCTTTCTTT CASSRRGVDPEAFF
once TRBJ2-6 - TRBV7-3 TGTGCCAGCAGCTCCCAAGGGTCGGGATCTGGGGCCAACGTCCTGACTTTC CASSSQGSGSGANVLTF
- TRBJ1-1 - TRBV7-9 TGTGCCAGCACCAAGCCCGGCCTCTCTGAAGCTTTCTTT CASTKPGLSEAFF